This T cell receptor (beta chain) emerged from a study of post-analysis software for immune sequencing data. As for the study in general: Disease courses included relapsing-remitting, secondary progressive and progressive-relapsing multiple sclerosis. Study results and caveats: Among multiple sclerosis patients, normalized Chao1 diversity was significantly below that of controls. Under F measure analysis, samples from one preparation batch co-clustered strongly.

Researchers reported that TCR beta cDNA libraries carried unique molecular identifiers. Around 500,000 cDNA molecules were obtained from roughly 1.1 to 9.2 million T cells. MiXCR, run by TCRdb on the PCR reads, gives a single entry per CDR3 protein. The data show 450,000 to 700,000 distinct CDR3 sequences, 44% seen once. This clonotype occurred a few times. The antigen remains unidentified. The specimen sequenced was blood. The sequence derives from a girl aged 10 to 17 with multiple sclerosis.

The CDR3 sequence: CASSVQGARTDTQYF. The CDR3, as DNA: TGTGCCAGCAGCGTACAGGGGGCCCGCACAGATACGCAGTATTTT. The chain combines TRBV7-6 with TRBJ2-3; 9 bases are a match to TRBD1. This CDR3 is 15 amino acids long. The germline V gene encodes CDR1 SGHVS and CDR2 FNYEAQ. The V segment lost 5 bases and the J segment 1 base; nucleotides outside the gene matches: 4.